This T cell receptor (beta chain) was captured in a study of T-cell reconstitution after alpha-beta-depleted transplantation in children. Whole-study findings and limits: Recipient T cells and thymic progenitors that survived gave rise to the high TCRbeta diversity observed at day 60 in some patients. About two months after transplant, alpha-beta T cells reportedly came from several hundred expanded graft clones. When one year had passed after transplant, most T-cell counts and diversity came from newly produced T cells.

During its preparation, the TCRbeta library received unique molecular identifiers. MiXCR, run by TCRdb on the PCR reads, gives a single entry per CDR3 protein. The table shows hundreds of thousands of distinct CDR3 sequences, with under 15% occurring only once. The CDR3 consists of 15 residues. Between the trimmed V and J ends, which lost 5 bases and 6 bases, there was a span of 17 bases. This clonotype was seen ten or more times. Its antigen is not identified. This receptor was obtained from a male patient between 5 and 17 years old who had a stem cell transplant for acute myeloid leukemia, so the T cells may come from the graft donor. Sequenced here: PBMCs, mostly from graft donor cells, sampled 360 days after TCRalphabeta/CD19-depleted stem cell transplant. The rearrangement links TRBV12-3 or TRBV12-4 to TRBJ2-1; possibly TRBD1 for D (6 bases). CDR3: CASSLRGQVANEQFF. The CDR3 region has the DNA TGTGCCAGCAGTCTCCGGGGACAAGTAGCCAATGAGCAGTTCTTC.